The 2 T cell receptor beta chains reported below all come from one sample, sequenced in a study of blood T cell repertoires in COVID-19. Assay: immunoSEQ multiplex PCR; the TCRdb copy retains only in-frame clones and omits some. The top ten clones hold 2.5% to 3% of a sample with around 300,000 clones, 75% to 90% of them seen once. The specimen sequenced was peripheral blood. The receptors originated from a woman aged 25 to 45 with COVID-19, enrolled during active disease.

The gene calls are TRBV28 and TRBJ2-6; weak D call: TRBD1 (5 bases). The CDR3 has 15 residues. Germline V gene data show CDR1 as MDHEN and CDR2 as SYDVKM. The ends were cut back, 2 bases at V and 4 bases at J, with 9 bases in the middle. The CDR3 here is CASSLQGSGANVLTF. CDR3 bases: TGTGCCAGCAGTTTACAGGGTTCCGGGGCCAACGTCCTGACTTTC.

This chain links TRBV5-1 with TRBJ1-6; D uncertain. Germline loops: CDR1 SGHRS, CDR2 YFSETQ. V was cut by 0 bases and J by 0 bases, with 4 bases left in between. This CDR3 is built from 15 residues. Written as DNA, the CDR3 is TGCGCCAGCAGCTTGGACAGCTCCTATAATTCACCCCTCCACTTT. This sequence encodes CASSLDSSYNSPLHF.